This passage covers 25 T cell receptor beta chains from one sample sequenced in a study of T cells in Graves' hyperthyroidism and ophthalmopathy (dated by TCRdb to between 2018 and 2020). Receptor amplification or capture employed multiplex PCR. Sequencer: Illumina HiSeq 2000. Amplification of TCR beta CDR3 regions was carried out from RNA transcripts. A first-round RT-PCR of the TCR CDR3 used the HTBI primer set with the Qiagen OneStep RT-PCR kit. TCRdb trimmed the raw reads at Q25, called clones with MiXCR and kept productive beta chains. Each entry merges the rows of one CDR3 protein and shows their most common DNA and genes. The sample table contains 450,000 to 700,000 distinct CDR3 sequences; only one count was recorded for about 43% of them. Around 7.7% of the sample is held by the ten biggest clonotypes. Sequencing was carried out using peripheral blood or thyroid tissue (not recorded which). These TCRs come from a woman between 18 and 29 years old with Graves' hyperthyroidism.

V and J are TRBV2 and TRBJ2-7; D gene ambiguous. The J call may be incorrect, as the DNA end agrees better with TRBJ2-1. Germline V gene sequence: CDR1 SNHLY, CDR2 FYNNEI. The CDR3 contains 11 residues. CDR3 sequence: CASRDRYEQFF. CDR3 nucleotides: TGTGCCAGCAGGGATAGGTACGAGCAGTTCTTC.

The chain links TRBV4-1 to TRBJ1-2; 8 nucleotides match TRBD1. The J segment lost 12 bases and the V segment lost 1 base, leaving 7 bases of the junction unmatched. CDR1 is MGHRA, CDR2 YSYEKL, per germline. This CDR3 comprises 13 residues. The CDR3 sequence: CASSQADRAGNTF. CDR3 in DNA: TGCGCCAGCAGCCAAGCGGACAGGGCTGGAAACACCTTC.

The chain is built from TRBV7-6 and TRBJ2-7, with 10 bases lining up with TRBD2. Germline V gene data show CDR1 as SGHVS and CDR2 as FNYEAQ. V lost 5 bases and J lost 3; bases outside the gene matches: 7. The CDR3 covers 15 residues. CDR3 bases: TGTGCCAGCAGCCTCGACTCTAGCGGGAGCTACGAGCAGTACTTC. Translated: CASSLDSSGSYEQYF. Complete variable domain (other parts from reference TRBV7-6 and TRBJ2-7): GAGVSQSPRYKVTKRGQDVALRCDPISGHVSLYWYRQALGQGPEFLTYFNYEAQQDKSGLPNDRFSAERPEGSISTLTIQRTEQRDSAMYRCASSLDSSGSYEQYFGPGTRLTVT.

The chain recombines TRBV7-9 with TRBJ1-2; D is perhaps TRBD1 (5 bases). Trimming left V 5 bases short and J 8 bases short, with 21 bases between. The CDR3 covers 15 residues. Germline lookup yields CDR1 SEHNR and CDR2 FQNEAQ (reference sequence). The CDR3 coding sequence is TGTGCCAGCAGCGCCGGACTAGCGGGAGGGGACGGCTACACCTTC. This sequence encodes CASSAGLAGGDGYTF.

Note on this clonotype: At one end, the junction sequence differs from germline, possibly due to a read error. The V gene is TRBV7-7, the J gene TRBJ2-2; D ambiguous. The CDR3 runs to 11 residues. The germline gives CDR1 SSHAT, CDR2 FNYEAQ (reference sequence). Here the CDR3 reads CASSRGRELFF. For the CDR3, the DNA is TGTGCTAGCAGCCGCGGCAGGGAGCTGTTTTTT.

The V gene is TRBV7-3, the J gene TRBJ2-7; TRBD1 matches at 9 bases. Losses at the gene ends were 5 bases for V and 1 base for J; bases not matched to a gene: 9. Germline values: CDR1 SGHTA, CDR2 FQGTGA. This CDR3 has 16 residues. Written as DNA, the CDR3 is TGTGCCAGCAGCGAACAGGGGGCGCCCGATTCCTACGAGCAGTACTTC. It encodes CASSEQGAPDSYEQYF.

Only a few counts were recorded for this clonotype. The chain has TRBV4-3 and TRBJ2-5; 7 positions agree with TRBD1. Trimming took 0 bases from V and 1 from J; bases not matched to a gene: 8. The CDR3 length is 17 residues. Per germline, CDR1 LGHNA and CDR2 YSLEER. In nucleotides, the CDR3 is TGCGCCAGCAGCCAAGAGGGCGTGAGGGGGCCCCAAGAGACCCAGTACTTC. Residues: CASSQEGVRGPQETQYF.

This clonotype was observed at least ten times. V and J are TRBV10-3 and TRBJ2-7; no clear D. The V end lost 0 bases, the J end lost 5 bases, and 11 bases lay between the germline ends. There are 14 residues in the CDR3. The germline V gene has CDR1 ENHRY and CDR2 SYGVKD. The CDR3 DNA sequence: TGTGCCATCAGTGAGTCGATAGCACTCCACGAGCAGTACTTC. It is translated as CAISESIALHEQYF.

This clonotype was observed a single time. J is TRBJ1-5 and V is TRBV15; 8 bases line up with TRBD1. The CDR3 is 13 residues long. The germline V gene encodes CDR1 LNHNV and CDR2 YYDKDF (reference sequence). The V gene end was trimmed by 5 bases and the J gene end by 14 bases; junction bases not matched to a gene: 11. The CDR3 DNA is TGTGCCACCAGCCGACAGACAGGGGAGTACGAGCATTTT. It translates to CATSRQTGEYEHF.

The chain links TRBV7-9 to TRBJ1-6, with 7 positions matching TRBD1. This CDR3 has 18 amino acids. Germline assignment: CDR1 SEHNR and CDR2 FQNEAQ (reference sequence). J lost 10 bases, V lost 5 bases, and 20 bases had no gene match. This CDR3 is CASSQGLAGQKRGSPLHF. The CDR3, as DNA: TGTGCCAGCAGCCAGGGACTAGCGGGACAGAAAAGGGGGTCACCCCTCCACTTT. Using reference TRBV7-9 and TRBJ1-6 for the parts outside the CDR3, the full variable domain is DTGVSQNPRHKITKRGQNVTFRCDPISEHNRLYWYRQTLGQGPEFLTYFQNEAQLEKSRLLSDRFSAERPKGSFSTLEIQRTEQGDSAMYLCASSQGLAGQKRGSPLHFGNGTRLTVT.

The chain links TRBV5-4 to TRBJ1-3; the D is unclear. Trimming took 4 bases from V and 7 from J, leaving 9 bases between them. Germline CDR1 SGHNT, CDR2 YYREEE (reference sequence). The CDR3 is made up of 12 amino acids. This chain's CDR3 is CASSPDANTIYF. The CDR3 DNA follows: TGTGCCAGCAGCCCGGACGCGAACACCATATATTTT.

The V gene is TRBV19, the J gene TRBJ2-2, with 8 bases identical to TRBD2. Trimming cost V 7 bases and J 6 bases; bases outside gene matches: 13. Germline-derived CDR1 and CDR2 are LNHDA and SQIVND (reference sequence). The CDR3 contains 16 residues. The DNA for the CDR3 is TGTGCCAGTACCGGGAGGGAGACTAGGGACGCCGGGGAGCTGTTTTTT. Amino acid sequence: CASTGRETRDAGELFF.

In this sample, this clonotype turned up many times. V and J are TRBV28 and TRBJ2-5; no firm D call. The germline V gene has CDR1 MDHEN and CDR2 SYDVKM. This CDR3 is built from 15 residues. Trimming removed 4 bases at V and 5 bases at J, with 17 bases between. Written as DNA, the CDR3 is TGTGCCAGCAGTTCCTCCCGGTGGGTCCGGGAGACCCAGTACTTC. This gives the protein CASSSSRWVRETQYF.

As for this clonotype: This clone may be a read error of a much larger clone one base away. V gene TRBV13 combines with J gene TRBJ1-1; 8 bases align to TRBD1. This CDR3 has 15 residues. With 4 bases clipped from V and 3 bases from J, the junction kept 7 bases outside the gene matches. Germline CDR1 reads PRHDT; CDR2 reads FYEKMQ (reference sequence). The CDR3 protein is CASSSLGQVYTEAFF. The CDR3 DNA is TGTGCCAGCAGCTCCTTGGGACAGGTGTACACTGAAGCTTTCTTT.

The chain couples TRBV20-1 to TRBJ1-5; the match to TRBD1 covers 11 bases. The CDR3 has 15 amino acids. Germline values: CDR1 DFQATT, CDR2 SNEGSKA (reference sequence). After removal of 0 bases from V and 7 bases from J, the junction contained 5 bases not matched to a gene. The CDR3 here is CSARDVGQGGQPQHF. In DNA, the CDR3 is TGCAGTGCTAGAGACGTGGGACAGGGGGGGCAGCCCCAGCATTTT.

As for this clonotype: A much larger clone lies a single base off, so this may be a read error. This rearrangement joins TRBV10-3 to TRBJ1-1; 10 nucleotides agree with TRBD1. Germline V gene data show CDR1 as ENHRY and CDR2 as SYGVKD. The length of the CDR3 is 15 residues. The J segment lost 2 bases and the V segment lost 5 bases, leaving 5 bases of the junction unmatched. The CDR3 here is CAISPRDRGNTEAFF. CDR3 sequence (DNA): TGTGCCATCAGTCCCCGGGACAGGGGTAACACTGAAGCTTTCTTT.

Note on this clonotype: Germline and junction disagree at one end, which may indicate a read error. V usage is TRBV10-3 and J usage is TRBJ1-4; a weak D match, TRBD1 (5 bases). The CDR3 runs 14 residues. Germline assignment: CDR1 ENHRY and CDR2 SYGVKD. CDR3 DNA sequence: TGTGCCATCAGTGCGGGACTGACTAATGAAAAACTGTTTTTC. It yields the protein CAISAGLTNEKLFF.

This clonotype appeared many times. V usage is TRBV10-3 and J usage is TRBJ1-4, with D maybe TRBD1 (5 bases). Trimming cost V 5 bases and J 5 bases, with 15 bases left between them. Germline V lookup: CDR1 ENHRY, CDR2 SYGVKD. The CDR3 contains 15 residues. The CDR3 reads CAISQQRDRNEKLFF. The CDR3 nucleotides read TGTGCCATCAGTCAGCAGCGGGACCGCAATGAAAAACTGTTTTTT.

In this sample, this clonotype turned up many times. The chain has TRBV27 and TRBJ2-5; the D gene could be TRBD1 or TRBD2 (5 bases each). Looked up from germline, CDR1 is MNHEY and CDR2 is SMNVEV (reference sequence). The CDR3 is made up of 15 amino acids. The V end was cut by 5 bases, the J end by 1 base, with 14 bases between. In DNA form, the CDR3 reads TGTGCCAGCAGTACCTCCGGGGCCTCCCAAGAGACCCAGTACTTC. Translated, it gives CASSTSGASQETQYF.

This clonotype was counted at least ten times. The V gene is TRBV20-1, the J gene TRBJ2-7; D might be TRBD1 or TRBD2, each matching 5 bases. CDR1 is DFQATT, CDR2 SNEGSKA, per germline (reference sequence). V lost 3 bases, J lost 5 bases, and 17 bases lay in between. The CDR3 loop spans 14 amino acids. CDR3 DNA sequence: TGCAGTGCTAGCGGGGACGGATTACGCCACGAGCAGTACTTC. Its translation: CSASGDGLRHEQYF.

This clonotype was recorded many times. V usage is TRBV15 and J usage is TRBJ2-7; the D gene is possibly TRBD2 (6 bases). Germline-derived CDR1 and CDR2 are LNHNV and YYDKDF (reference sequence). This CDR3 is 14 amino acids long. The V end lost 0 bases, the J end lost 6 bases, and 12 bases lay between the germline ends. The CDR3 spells CATSRDREPPEQYF. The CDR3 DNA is TGTGCCACCAGCAGAGATCGGGAGCCCCCCGAGCAGTACTTC.

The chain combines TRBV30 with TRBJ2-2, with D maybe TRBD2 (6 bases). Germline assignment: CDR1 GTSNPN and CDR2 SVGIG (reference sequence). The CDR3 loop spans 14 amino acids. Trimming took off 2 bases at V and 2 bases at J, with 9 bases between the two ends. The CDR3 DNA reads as TGTGCCTGGAGTTACGGGGGTAACACCGGGGAGCTGTTTTTT. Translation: CAWSYGGNTGELFF. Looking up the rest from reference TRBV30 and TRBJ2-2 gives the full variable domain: SQTIHQWPATLVQPVGSPLSLECTVEGTSNPNLYWYRQAAGRGLQLLFYSVGIGQISSEVPQNLSASRPQDRQFILSSKKLLLSDSGFYLCAWSYGGNTGELFFGEGSRLTVL.

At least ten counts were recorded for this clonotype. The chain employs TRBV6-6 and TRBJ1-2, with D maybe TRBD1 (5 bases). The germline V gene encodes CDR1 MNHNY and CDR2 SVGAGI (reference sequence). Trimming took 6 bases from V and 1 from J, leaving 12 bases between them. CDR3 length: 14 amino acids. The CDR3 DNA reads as TGTGCCAGCAGCAGGGACCCCCTTAACTATGGCTACACCTTC. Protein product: CASSRDPLNYGYTF.

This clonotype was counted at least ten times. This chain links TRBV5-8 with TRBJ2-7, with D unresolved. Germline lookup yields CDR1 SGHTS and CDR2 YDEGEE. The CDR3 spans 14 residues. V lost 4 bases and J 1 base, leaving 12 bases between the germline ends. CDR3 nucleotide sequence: TGTGCCAGCAGCCAAACGGACGCTTCCTACGAGCAGTACTTC. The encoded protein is CASSQTDASYEQYF.

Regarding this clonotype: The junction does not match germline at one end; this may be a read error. CDR3: CAGSEGNSPLHF. As DNA, the CDR3 is TGCGCCGGCAGTGAGGGAAATTCACCTCTCCACTTT. The V and J genes are TRBV10-1 and TRBJ1-6; no definite D call. The CDR3 is made up of 12 amino acids. Per the germline V gene, CDR1 is WNHNN and CDR2 is SYGVQD (reference sequence).